This TCR beta chain was sequenced during a study of beta chain features in type 1 diabetes (dated by TCRdb to the late 2010s). About the investigation overall: No differences in mean age, gender distribution, total cell number or subset yield were found between patients and healthy donors. A total of roughly 100,000,000 sorted cells were examined across all samples, and the number of cells per subset was strongly correlated with RNA yield. The study compared the TCRB repertoires of sorted circulating CD4+ T cell subsets in recently diagnosed type 1 diabetes patients with those in matched healthy donors. Naive and central memory subsets were obtained from all 30 or so donors, but regulatory and stem cell-like memory subsets were isolated from only 8 patients and 8 healthy donors.

V is trimmed back by 3 bases and J by 2 bases, and the junction contains 3 bases that no gene match accounts for. The germline V gene specifies KGHSH as CDR1 and LQKENI as CDR2. From the cysteine through the phenylalanine, the CDR3 covers 15 amino acids. Kept here is only the CDR3 DNA, which spans 45 bases and is read in frame from base 1. Study-level results and caveats: Sequencing cDNA rather than genomic DNA could over-represent highly expressing activated cells, although activation and CD3 levels did not differ between groups. At VDJ recombination sites, patients with type 1 diabetes made fewer insertions and deleted more nucleotides, a pattern implying thymic rearrangement abnormalities. Naive, central memory and regulatory TCRB repertoires appeared to be more similar among patients than among healthy donors. PCR might favor shorter templates, but patient and control samples were amplified and corrected together, so any skew would affect both groups equally. A moderate but significant shortening of TCRB CDR3 length was observed in type 1 diabetes patients in all four CD4+ subsets. Because small numbers of individuals were included in the HLA sub-analyses, any influence of HLA type on TCRB rearrangement was left unresolved.

As for this clone: Its antigen is unknown. The sample holds no much larger clone one base away, and base qualities are not on file.

All of the isolated RNA was reverse transcribed with the High Capacity cDNA Reverse Transcription Kit, so expressed TCRB transcripts were sequenced. Deep immunoSEQ sequencing was applied to naive, central memory and regulatory T cell samples, giving an average of about 3.57 million total reads per sample. Sorted cells were lysed in RLT buffer, and RNA was extracted using DNase-treated RNeasy Micro or Mini kits according to cell number. To prevent cross-contamination, every cell subset was processed on its own, while patient and healthy donor samples were processed together. TCRB sequences were amplified from cDNA with the immunoSEQ multiplex PCR, producing 87-bp fragments spanning the CDR3 region. Amplicons were sequenced on the Illumina HiSeq platform. On the authors' methods: Synthetic template baselines were used to correct PCR bias computationally, reads within Hamming distance 2 were collapsed together, and singletons that could not be merged were discarded. Reads were aligned to IMGT to assign V, D and J genes, CDR3 length, and insertions or deletions at six rearrangement sites. Within each subset, clonotype counts were normalized to sorted cell number, and only after that were true diversity and Gini coefficients computed with the tcR R package. The overlap coefficient, calculated on TCRB nucleotide sequences, was used to quantify repertoire sharing. In TCRdb, the immuneACCESS table is reduced to in-frame sequences with V and J assigned. These tables do not hold every clone; where another copy was compared, an unresolved V gene accounts for under half, and the others remain unexplained. V and J calls and clone size are as listed in that table; D and trimming were resolved from the DNA. The sample table records around 300,000 clones; 8% of these occur just once. The biggest ten clones account for approximately 0.93% of the sample.

Each donor gave one peripheral blood draw, around 0.12 L on average, collected into heparinised tubes. Naive, central memory, regulatory and stem cell-like memory CD4+ T cells were sorted on a BD FACSAria II using a panel including CD45RO, CCR7, CD25, CD127, CD95 and CD27. Every sorted population had a purity above 95%. Right away, PBMCs were isolated by Lymphoprep density gradient centrifugation and were stained directly, with no culture step. So that batch effects would be minimized, each experiment stained and sorted samples in pairs, pairing one healthy donor with one patient. Sequencing was carried out using central memory CD4+ T cells from blood. Recombination connected TRBV18 to TRBJ1-5, with 8 bases aligning to TRBD1. The sequence was collected from a woman between 18 and 29 years old in good health. The CDR3 here reads CASSPDRGRNQPQHF. The nucleotide sequence reads TGTGCCAGCTCACCCGACAGGGGACGCAATCAGCCCCAGCATTTT.